This T cell receptor beta chain originates from a study of blood T cell repertoires in COVID-19. Sequencing used immunoSEQ multiplex PCR; TCRdb keeps in-frame clones, though not all of them. The repertoire holds about 180,000 clones, 80% to 85% seen once, with 6.5% to 8.5% in the top ten. Germline lookup yields CDR1 MNHNS and CDR2 SASEGT. The CDR3 extends over 15 amino acids. The germline V and J ends were trimmed by 3 bases and 0 bases, with 9 bases remaining between them. This clonotype originated in a woman in her thirties or forties with COVID-19, enrolled during active disease. Sequenced material: peripheral blood. V and J are TRBV6-1 and TRBJ1-3; D is unresolved. The CDR3: CASSDGLGSGNTIYF. The CDR3 nucleotides read TGTGCCAGCAGTGACGGTCTCGGCTCTGGAAACACCATATATTTT.